This TCR beta chain was recovered during a study of T cell changes during pregnancy in multiple sclerosis. Deletions cut 3 bases from V and 9 bases from J, with 6 bases between. Germline CDR1 reads SGHVS; CDR2 reads FNYEAQ. The CDR3 has 11 residues. Clones were sequenced by immunoSEQ multiplex PCR, and TCRdb holds only the in-frame ones, with some missing. The data contain more than 9,500 clones, roughly 82% of them singletons. This TCR came from a female donor in good health, enrolled as a control in a pregnancy study. The chain couples TRBV7-6 to TRBJ2-1; D is possibly TRBD2 (5 bases). Source: CD8+ T cells from peripheral blood mononuclear cells, taken after pregnancy. The CDR3 here is CASSFRGEQFF. DNA of the CDR3: TGTGCCAGCAGCTTCCGGGGTGAGCAGTTCTTC. Looking up the rest from reference TRBV7-6 and TRBJ2-1 gives the full variable domain: GAGVSQSPRYKVTKRGQDVALRCDPISGHVSLYWYRQALGQGPEFLTYFNYEAQQDKSGLPNDRFSAERPEGSISTLTIQRTEQRDSAMYRCASSFRGEQFFGPGTRLTVL.